The 12 T cell receptor beta chains listed next were all sequenced from one sample in a study of T-cell memory formation after mild COVID-19. TCRdb recomputed calls from the 5' RACE reads with MiXCR, one row per CDR3 protein. Of about 340,000 distinct CDR3 sequences in the sample, roughly 19% were seen once. Specimen: PBMCs or a T cell subset sorted from them (not recorded which). The receptors stem from a man between 18 and 35 years old who had mild COVID-19 (a few samples of this study predate the infection). Cell type and time point are not known.

The table lists this clonotype with a few counts. This rearrangement joins TRBV23-1 to TRBJ2-5; 7 bases are a match to TRBD1. TRBV23-1 carries the ORF label, with uncertain function. The CDR3 loop spans 14 amino acids. With V trimmed by 3 bases and J by 6 bases, 7 bases remained unmatched. CDR3 nucleotides: TGCGCCAGCAGTCAGACAGGGCATGCGAAGACCCAGTACTTC. Translated: CASSQTGHAKTQYF.

A few counts support this clonotype. V usage is TRBV7-9 and J usage is TRBJ2-5; TRBD2 agrees at 9 bases. This CDR3 region has 17 residues. Trimming cost V 5 bases and J 0 bases; bases outside gene matches: 10. CDR1 and CDR2 (germline): SEHNR, FQNEAQ (reference sequence). Here the CDR3 DNA reads TGTGCCAGCAGCCCCCCCTCTAGCGGGGAGTACCAAGAGACCCAGTACTTC. Protein product: CASSPPSSGEYQETQYF.

The chain is built from TRBV7-9 and TRBJ2-7, with 7 bases aligning to TRBD1. V gave up 4 bases and J gave up 3 bases; unmatched junction bases: 3. Germline lookup yields CDR1 SEHNR and CDR2 FQNEAQ (reference sequence). The CDR3 covers 13 residues. The CDR3 is CASSYGTVYEQYF. The CDR3 DNA follows: TGTGCCAGCAGCTACGGGACAGTCTACGAGCAGTACTTC.

Many counts were recorded for this clonotype. The rearrangement links TRBV4-2 to TRBJ2-3, with 9 bases fitting TRBD1. V was pared by 8 bases and J by 0 bases, with 3 bases of the junction left unmatched. Germline-derived CDR1 and CDR2 are LGHNA and YNFKEQ. The CDR3 is 14 residues long. In nucleotides, the CDR3 is TGTGCCAGCCGTGGGACAGGGAGCACAGATACGCAGTATTTT. It specifies CASRGTGSTDTQYF.

This clonotype has a handful of counts. V gene TRBV10-1 combines with J gene TRBJ2-2; 9 bases match TRBD1. The germline V gene has CDR1 WNHNN and CDR2 SYGVQD (reference sequence). CDR3 length: 14 amino acids. The J segment lost 3 bases and the V segment lost 5 bases, leaving 1 base of the junction unmatched. The CDR3, as DNA: TGCGCCAGCAGTTGGGACAGGGACACCGGGGAGCTGTTTTTT. This gives the protein CASSWDRDTGELFF.

The rearrangement uses TRBV7-8 and TRBJ2-1, with a possible D match to TRBD1 (5 bases). Deletions cut 1 base from V and 10 bases from J, with 20 bases between. This CDR3 is 16 amino acids long. Germline lookup yields CDR1 SGHVS and CDR2 FQNEAQ. The CDR3 DNA reads as TGTGCCAGCAGCTTAGAATACAGGCCGTCCATCGGGGAGCAGTTCTTC. It codes for CASSLEYRPSIGEQFF. Using reference TRBV7-8 and TRBJ2-1 for the parts outside the CDR3, the full variable domain is GAGVSQSPRYKVAKRGQDVALRCDPISGHVSLFWYQQALGQGPEFLTYFQNEAQLDKSGLPSDRFFAERPEGSVSTLKIQRTQQEDSAVYLCASSLEYRPSIGEQFFGPGTRLTVL.

This chain uses TRBV7-2 with TRBJ2-7; 7 bases are shared with TRBD1. The germline V gene encodes CDR1 SGHTA and CDR2 FQGNSA. V lost 1 base to trimming and J lost 2 bases; unmatched junction nucleotides: 2. The CDR3 extends over 14 amino acids. In nucleotides, the CDR3 is TGTGCCAGCAGCTTAGACAGGGGAACCTACGAGCAGTACTTC. Protein product: CASSLDRGTYEQYF.

This clonotype was seen more than once but under ten times. This chain uses TRBV27 with TRBJ2-1; the D gene is possibly TRBD2 (5 bases). This CDR3 is 13 amino acids long. V was trimmed by 5 bases and J by 12 bases, leaving 17 bases between them. Germline CDR1 MNHEY, CDR2 SMNVEV (reference sequence). CDR3 sequence (DNA): TGTGCCAGCAGTCCTGAGGGCCATTTTTGGCAGTTCTTC. Its translation is CASSPEGHFWQFF.

The chain joins TRBV6-1 to TRBJ1-2, with 9 bases that match TRBD1. The germline CDR1 and CDR2 sequences are MNHNS and SASEGT. With V trimmed by 5 bases and J by 1 base, 5 bases remained unmatched. The CDR3 runs 15 residues. The CDR3 DNA reads as TGTGCCAGCAGTAGGGGGACAGGGCTTAACTATGGCTACACCTTC. It yields the protein CASSRGTGLNYGYTF.

This clonotype was detected a few times. The chain joins TRBV7-9 to TRBJ1-1; D is ambiguous. Trimming cost V 7 bases and J 3 bases, with 9 bases left between them. This CDR3 is built from 12 residues. The germline gives CDR1 SEHNR, CDR2 FQNEAQ (reference sequence). CDR3 nucleotides: TGTGCCAGCAAACACGGTGACACTGAAGCTTTCTTT. It codes for CASKHGDTEAFF.

This clonotype appeared a few times. The J gene is TRBJ1-2, the V gene TRBV7-2, with TRBD1 matching over 7 bases. Unmatched junction bases numbered 2, after V lost 3 bases and J lost 1 base. The CDR3 loop spans 14 amino acids. Looked up from germline, CDR1 is SGHTA and CDR2 is FQGNSA. CDR3 bases: TGTGCCAGCAGCTTGACAGGGTTTAACTATGGCTACACCTTC. Translated: CASSLTGFNYGYTF.

The CDR3 loop is CASSFDRGRDEQYV. The CDR3 bases are TGTGCCAGCAGTTTTGACAGGGGGCGAGACGAGCAGTACGTC. J is TRBJ2-7 and V is TRBV5-4; 10 bases align to TRBD1. The V segment lost 5 bases and the J segment 5 bases; nucleotides outside the gene matches: 7. Germline values: CDR1 SGHNT, CDR2 YYREEE (reference sequence). The CDR3 extends over 14 amino acids.